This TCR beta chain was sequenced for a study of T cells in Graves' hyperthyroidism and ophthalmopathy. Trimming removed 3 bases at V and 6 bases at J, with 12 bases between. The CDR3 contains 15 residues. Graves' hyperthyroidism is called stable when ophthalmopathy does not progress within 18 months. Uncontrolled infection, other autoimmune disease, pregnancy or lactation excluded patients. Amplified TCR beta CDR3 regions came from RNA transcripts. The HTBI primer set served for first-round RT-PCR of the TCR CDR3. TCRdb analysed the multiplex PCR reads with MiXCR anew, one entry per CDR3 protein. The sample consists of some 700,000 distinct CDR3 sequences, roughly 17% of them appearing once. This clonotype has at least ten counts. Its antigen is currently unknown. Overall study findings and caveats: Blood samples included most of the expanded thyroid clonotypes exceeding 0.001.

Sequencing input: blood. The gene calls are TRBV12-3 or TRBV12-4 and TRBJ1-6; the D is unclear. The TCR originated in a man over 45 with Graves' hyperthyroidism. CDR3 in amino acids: CASSFTSDPNSPLHF. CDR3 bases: TGTGCCAGCAGTTTTACTTCTGACCCTAATTCACCCCTCCACTTT.